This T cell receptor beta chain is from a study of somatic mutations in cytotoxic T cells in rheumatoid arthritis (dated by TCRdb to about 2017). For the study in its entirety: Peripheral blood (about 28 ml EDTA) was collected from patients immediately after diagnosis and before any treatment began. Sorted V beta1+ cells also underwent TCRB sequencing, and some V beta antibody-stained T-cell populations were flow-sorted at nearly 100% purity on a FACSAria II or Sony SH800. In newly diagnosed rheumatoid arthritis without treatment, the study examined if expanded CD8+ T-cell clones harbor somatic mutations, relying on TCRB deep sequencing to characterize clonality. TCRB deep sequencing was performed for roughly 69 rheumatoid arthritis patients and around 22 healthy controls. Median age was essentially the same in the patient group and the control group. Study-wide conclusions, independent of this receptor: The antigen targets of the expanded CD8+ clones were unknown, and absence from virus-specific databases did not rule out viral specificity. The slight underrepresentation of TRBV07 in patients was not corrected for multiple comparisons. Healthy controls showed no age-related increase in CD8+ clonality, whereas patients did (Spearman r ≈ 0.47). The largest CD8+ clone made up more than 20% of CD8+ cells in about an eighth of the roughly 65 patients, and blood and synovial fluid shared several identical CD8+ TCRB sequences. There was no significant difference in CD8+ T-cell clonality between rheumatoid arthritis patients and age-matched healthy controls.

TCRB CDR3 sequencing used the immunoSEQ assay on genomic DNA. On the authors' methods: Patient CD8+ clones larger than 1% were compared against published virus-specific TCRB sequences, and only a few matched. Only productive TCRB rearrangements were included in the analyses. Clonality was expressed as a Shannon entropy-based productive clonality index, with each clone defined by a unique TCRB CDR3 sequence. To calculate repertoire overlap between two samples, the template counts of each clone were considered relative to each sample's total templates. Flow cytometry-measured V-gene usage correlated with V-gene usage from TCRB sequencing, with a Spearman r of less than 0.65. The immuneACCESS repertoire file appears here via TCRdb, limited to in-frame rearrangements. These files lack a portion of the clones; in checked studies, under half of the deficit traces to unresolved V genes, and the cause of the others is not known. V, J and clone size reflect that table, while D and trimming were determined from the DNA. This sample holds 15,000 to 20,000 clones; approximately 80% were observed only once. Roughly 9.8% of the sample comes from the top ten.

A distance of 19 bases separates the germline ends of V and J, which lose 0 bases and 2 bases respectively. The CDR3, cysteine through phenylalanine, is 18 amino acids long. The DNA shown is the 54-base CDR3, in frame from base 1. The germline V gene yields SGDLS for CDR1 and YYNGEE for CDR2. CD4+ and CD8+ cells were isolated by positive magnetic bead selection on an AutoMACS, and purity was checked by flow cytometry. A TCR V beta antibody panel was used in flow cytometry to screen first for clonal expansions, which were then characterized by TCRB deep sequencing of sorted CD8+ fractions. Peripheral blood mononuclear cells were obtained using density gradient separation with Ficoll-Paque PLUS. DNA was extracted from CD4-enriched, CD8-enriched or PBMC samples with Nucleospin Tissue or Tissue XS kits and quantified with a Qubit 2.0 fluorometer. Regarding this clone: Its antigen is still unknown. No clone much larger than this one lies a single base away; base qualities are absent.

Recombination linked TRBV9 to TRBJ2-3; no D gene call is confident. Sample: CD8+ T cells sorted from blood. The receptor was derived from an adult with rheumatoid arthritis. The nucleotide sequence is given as TGTGCCAGCAGCGTAGCGCCAGGACCCCAATCTTACACAGATACGCAGTATTTT. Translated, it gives CASSVAPGPQSYTDTQYF. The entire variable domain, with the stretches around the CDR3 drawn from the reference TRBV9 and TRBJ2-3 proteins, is DSGVTQTPKHLITATGQRVTLRCSPRSGDLSVYWYQQSLDQGLQFLIQYYNGEERAKGNILERFSAQQFPDLHSELNLSSLELGDSALYFCASSVAPGPQSYTDTQYFGPGTRLTVL.